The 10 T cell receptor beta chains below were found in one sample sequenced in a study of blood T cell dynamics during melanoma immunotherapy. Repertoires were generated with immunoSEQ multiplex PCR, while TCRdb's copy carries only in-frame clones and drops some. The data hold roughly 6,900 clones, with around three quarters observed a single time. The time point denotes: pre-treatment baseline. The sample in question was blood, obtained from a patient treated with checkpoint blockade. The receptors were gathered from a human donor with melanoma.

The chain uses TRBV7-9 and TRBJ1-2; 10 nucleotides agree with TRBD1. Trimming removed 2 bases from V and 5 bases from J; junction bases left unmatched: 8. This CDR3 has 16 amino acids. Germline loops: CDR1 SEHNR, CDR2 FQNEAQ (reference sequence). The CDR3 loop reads CASSLFEDRGFYGYTF. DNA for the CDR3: TGTGCCAGCAGCTTATTCGAGGACAGGGGGTTTTATGGCTACACCTTC.

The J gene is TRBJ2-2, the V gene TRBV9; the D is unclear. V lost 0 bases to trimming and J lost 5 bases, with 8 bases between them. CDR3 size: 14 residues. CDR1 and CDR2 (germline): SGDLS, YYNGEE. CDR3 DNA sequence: TGTGCCAGCAGCGTAGTGGTGGGGACCGGGGAGCTGTTTTTT. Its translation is CASSVVVGTGELFF.

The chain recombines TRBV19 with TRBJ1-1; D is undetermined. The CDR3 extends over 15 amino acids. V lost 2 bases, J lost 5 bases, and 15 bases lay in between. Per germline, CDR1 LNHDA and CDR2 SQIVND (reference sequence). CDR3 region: CASSISKARRTEAFF. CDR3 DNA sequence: TGTGCCAGTAGTATATCTAAGGCCCGGAGGACTGAAGCTTTCTTT.

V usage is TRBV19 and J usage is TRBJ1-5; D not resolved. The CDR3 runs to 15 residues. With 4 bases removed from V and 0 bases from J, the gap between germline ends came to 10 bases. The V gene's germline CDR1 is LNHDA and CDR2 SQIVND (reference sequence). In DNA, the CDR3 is TGTGCCAGTAGTAAAGGACGTAATAGCAATCAGCCCCAGCATTTT. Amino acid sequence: CASSKGRNSNQPQHF.

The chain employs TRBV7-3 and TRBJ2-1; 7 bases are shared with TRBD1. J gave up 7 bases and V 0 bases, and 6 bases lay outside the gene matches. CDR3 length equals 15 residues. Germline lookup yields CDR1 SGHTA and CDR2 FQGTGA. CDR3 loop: CASSLTGGIGNEQFF. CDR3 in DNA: TGTGCCAGCAGCTTAACAGGGGGCATAGGGAATGAGCAGTTCTTC.

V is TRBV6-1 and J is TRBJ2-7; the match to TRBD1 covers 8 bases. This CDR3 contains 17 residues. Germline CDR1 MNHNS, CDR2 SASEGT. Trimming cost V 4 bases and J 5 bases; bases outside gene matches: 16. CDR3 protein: CASSAFFYSTGVHEQYF. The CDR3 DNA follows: TGTGCCAGCAGTGCCTTCTTCTATTCGACAGGGGTCCACGAGCAGTACTTC.

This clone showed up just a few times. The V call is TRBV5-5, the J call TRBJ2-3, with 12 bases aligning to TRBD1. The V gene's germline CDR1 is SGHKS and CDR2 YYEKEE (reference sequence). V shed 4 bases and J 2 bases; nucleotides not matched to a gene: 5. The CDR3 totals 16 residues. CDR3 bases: TGTGCCAGCAGCCAGGGACAGGGGGCGAACACAGATACGCAGTATTTT. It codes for CASSQGQGANTDTQYF.

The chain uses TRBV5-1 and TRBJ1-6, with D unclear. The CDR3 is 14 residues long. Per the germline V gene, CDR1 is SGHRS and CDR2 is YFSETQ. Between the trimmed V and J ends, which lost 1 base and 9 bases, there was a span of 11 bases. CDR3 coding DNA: TGCGCCAGCAGCTTGACATTCATGGGTTCACCCCTCCACTTT. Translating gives CASSLTFMGSPLHF.

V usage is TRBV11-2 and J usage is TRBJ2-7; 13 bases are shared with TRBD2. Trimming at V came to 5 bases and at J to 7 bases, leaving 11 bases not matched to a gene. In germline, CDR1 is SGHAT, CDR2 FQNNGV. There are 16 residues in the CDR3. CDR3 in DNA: TGTGCCAGCAGCCCTCCTAGACTAGCGGGGGGTAGGGAGCAGTACTTC. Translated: CASSPPRLAGGREQYF.

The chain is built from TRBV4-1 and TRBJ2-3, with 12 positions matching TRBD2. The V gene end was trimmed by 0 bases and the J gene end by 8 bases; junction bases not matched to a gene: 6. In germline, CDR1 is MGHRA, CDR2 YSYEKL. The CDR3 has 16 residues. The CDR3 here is CASSQDPSGGAGTQYF. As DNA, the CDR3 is TGCGCCAGCAGCCAAGATCCTAGCGGGGGGGCCGGTACGCAGTATTTT.